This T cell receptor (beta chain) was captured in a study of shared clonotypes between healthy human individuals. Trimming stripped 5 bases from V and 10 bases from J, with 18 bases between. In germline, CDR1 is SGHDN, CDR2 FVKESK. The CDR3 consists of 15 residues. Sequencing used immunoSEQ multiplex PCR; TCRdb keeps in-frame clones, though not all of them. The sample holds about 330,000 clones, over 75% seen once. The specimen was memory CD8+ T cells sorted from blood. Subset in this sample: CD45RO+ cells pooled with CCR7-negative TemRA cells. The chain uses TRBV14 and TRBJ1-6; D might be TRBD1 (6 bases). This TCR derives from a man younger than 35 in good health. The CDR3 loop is CASSGRTAGDSPLHF. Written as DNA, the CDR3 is TGTGCCAGCAGCGGACGGACAGCCGGGGACTCACCCCTCCACTTT.